The 11 T cell receptor beta chains listed next were all sequenced from one sample in a study of T cell responses to AZD1222 COVID-19 vaccine. Assay: immunoSEQ multiplex PCR; the TCRdb copy retains only in-frame clones and omits some. The sample shows about 140,000 clones, roughly nine tenths of them seen only once. The material sequenced was peripheral blood, taken on day 0 of AZD1222 vaccination. The receptors originated from an adult in good health.

The rearrangement uses TRBV5-1 and TRBJ2-2, with D perhaps being TRBD1 or TRBD2 (5 bases each). Trimming stripped 4 bases from V and 6 bases from J, with 10 bases between. This CDR3 has 13 residues. Germline V gene lookup returns CDR1 SGHRS and CDR2 YFSETQ. CDR3 region: CASSPRGAGELFF. CDR3 bases: TGCGCCAGCAGCCCCCGGGGCGCCGGGGAGCTGTTTTTT.

The chain links TRBV27 to TRBJ1-1; D may be TRBD1 (6 bases). This CDR3 has 12 residues. The germline gives CDR1 MNHEY, CDR2 SMNVEV (reference sequence). With 5 bases removed from V and 4 bases from J, the gap between germline ends came to 8 bases. CDR3 in amino acids: CASSKGGTEAFF. The CDR3 DNA is TGTGCCAGCAGTAAAGGGGGCACTGAAGCTTTCTTT.

The chain carries TRBV25-1 and TRBJ1-1; D is possibly TRBD1 (5 bases). Between the trimmed V and J ends, which lost 2 bases and 11 bases, there was a span of 15 bases. The V gene's germline CDR1 is MGHDK and CDR2 SYGVNS. This CDR3 is built from 13 residues. The CDR3 DNA is TGTGCCAGCAGTGAAGGATGGGGGGAGGGGGCTTTCTTT. Translating it yields CASSEGWGEGAFF.

The genes are TRBV11-3 and TRBJ2-3; the D call may be TRBD1 or TRBD2 (6 bases each). The CDR3 extends over 17 amino acids. V was cut by 1 base and J by 6 bases, with 20 bases left in between. The germline V gene has CDR1 SGHNT and CDR2 YENEEA. CDR3 coding DNA: TGTGCCAGCAGCTTAGGCGGGATCCACCCCCAGGGGGATACGCAGTATTTT. The encoded protein is CASSLGGIHPQGDTQYF. Filled out from reference TRBV11-3 and TRBJ2-3, the complete variable domain reads EAGVVQSPRYKIIEKKQPVAFWCNPISGHNTLYWYLQNLGQGPELLIRYENEEAVDDSQLPKDRFSAERLKGVDSTLKIQPAELGDSAVYLCASSLGGIHPQGDTQYFGPGTRLTVL.

This chain joins TRBV13 and TRBJ1-3; D ambiguous. Germline lookup yields CDR1 PRHDT and CDR2 FYEKMQ (reference sequence). V lost 1 base to trimming and J lost 3 bases, with 10 bases between them. The CDR3 contains 15 residues. CDR3 protein: CASSLASKYGNTIYF. As DNA, the CDR3 is TGTGCCAGCAGCTTAGCTTCCAAATATGGAAACACCATATATTTT. Variable domain in full (rest from reference TRBV13 and TRBJ1-3): AAGVIQSPRHLIKEKRETATLKCYPIPRHDTVYWYQQGPGQDPQFLISFYEKMQSDKGSIPDRFSAQQFSDYHSELNMSSLELGDSALYFCASSLASKYGNTIYFGEGSWLTVV.

V and J are TRBV14 and TRBJ1-2; a possible D gene is TRBD1 (6 bases). Germline V gives CDR1 SGHDN, CDR2 FVKESK. V shed 0 bases and J shed 8 bases, with 16 bases lying between them. The CDR3 totals 15 residues. CDR3 sequence reads: CASSQDVGGLGGYTF. The CDR3 DNA reads TGTGCCAGCAGCCAAGATGTGGGGGGGCTAGGCGGCTACACCTTC.

The genes are TRBV20-1 and TRBJ2-5, with a possible D match to TRBD2 (5 bases). This CDR3 contains 11 residues. CDR1 DFQATT and CDR2 SNEGSKA come from the germline V gene (reference sequence). V was shortened by 5 bases and J by 7 bases, with 11 bases between the two germline ends. The CDR3 loop is CSASREGTQYF. The CDR3 bases are TGCAGTGCTTCCCGGGAAGGGACCCAGTACTTC.

The chain couples TRBV6-5 to TRBJ1-1, with D uncertain. From germline, CDR1 is MNHEY and CDR2 SVGAGI. This CDR3 region has 14 residues. V lost 5 bases and J lost 0, with 10 bases in between. The chain's CDR3 is CASSKQMLNTEAFF. For the CDR3, the DNA is TGTGCCAGCAGTAAGCAGATGTTGAACACTGAAGCTTTCTTT.

The gene calls are TRBV6-5 and TRBJ2-1; unclear D gene. The germline V and J ends were trimmed by 1 base and 9 bases, with 7 bases remaining between them. The CDR3 totals 12 residues. The germline V gene has CDR1 MNHEY and CDR2 SVGAGI. The CDR3: CASSYLGGEQFF. CDR3 coding DNA: TGTGCCAGCAGTTACTTGGGTGGTGAGCAGTTCTTC.

This chain links TRBV7-8 with TRBJ2-6; TRBD1 or TRBD2 may be the D gene (5 bases each). CDR3 size: 18 residues. Germline-derived CDR1 and CDR2 are SGHVS and FQNEAQ. V was shortened by 5 bases and J by 4 bases, with 21 bases between the two germline ends. The CDR3 DNA is TGTGCCAGCAGCCCGGAAGGGACGTATCTTCCAGGGGCCAACGTCCTGACTTTC. This codes for CASSPEGTYLPGANVLTF.

The J gene is TRBJ2-1, the V gene TRBV27, with a weak D call TRBD1 (5 bases). Trimming left V 3 bases short and J 2 bases short, with 11 bases between. The CDR3 is 15 amino acids. Germline V gene lookup returns CDR1 MNHEY and CDR2 SMNVEV (reference sequence). The CDR3 DNA reads TGTGCCAGCAGTTTCGGGCAGGGTACCTACAATGAGCAGTTCTTC. Its translation: CASSFGQGTYNEQFF.